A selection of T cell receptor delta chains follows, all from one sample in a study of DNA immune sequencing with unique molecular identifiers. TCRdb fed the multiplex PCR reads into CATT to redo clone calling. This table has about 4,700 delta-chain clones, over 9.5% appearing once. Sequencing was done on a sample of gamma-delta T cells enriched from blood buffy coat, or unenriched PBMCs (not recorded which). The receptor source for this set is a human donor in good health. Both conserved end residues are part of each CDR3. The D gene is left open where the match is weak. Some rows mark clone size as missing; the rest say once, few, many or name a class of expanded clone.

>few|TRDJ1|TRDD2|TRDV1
TGTGCTCTTGGGGAGCTTCCTACCCGGAGGCCATACGGGGGTGGGTTGGATAAACTCATCTTT
CALGELPTRRPYGGGLDKLIF
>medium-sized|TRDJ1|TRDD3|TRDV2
TGTGCCTGTGACACTCTGGGGGAACACACCGATAAACTCATCTTT
CACDTLGEHTDKLIF
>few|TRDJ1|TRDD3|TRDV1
TGTGCTCTTGGGAAGCAGGAAGCTCCCATTACTGGGGGATACTTTAACACCGATAAACTCATCTTT
CALGKQEAPITGGYFNTDKLIF
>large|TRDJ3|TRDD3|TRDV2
TGTGCCTGTGACACCGGTAGCTGGGGGAGCTCCTGGGACACCCGACAGATGTTTTTC
CACDTGSWGSSWDTRQMFF
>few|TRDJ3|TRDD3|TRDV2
TGTGCCTGTGACACCGCCGGTGGGGGATCCCCAAGCTCCTGGGACACCCGACAGATGTTTTTC
CACDTAGGGSPSSWDTRQMFF
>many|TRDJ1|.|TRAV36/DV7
TGTGCTGTTCCACTCCCCTGTACGGTGGGGAACAAGTACACCGATAAACTCATCTTT
CAVPLPCTVGNKYTDKLIF
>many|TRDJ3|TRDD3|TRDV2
TGTGCCTGTGACACGATACTGGGGGATACGGAATCCTGGGACACCCGACAGATGTTTTTC
CACDTILGDTESWDTRQMFF
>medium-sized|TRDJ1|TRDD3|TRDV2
TGTGCCTGTGACACACTGGGGGATAACCTCGCCACCGATAAACTCATCTTT
CACDTLGDNLATDKLIF
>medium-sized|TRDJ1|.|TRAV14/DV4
TGTGCAATGAGAGAGGGCCTCACAGTTCCTACGAAAGATCCCGTGGTCCGGATACTCCGTTACACCGATAAACTCATCTTT
CAMREGLTVPTKDPVVRILRYTDKLIF
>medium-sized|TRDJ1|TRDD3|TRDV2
TGTGCCTGTGACACCGTTGCTGGTCTGGGGGATGAGTTCCCCGATAAACTCATCTTT
CACDTVAGLGDEFPDKLIF
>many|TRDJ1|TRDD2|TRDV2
TGTGCCTGTGACACAGGCCTTCCTACAATGGCCGATAAACTCATCTTT
CACDTGLPTMADKLIF
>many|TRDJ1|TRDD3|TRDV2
TGTGCCTGTGACACCGTTAATGACTGGGGGATACGTCCCGATAAACTCATCTTT
CACDTVNDWGIRPDKLIF
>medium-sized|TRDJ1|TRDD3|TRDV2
TGTGCCTGTGACACGCTACTGGGGGGACACCAACTCGAAGTGACCGATAAACTCATCTTT
CACDTLLGGHQLEVTDKLIF
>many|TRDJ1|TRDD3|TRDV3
TGTGCCTCCCCTATCCTGGGGGATATGGGATCGTACACCGATAAACTCATCTTT
CASPILGDMGSYTDKLIF
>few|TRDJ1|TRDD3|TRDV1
TGTGCTCTTGGGGAACCAGGGTCCCTTAACAGCCGAGGGGGATGGTACACCGATAAACTCATCTTT
CALGEPGSLNSRGGWYTDKLIF
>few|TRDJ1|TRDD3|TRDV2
TGTGCCTGTGAGCAACTGGGGACCCACACCGATAAACTCATCTTT
CACEQLGTHTDKLIF
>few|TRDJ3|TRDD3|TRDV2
TGTGCCTGTGACTCTTTACTGGGGGATACCTTCAGCTCCTGGGACACCCGACAGATGTTTTTC
CACDSLLGDTFSSWDTRQMFF
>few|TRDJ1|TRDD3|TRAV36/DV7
TGTGCTGTGGCGGGTATACTGGGGATGCAGAGATACACCGATAAACTCATCTTT
CAVAGILGMQRYTDKLIF
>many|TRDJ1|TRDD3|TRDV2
TGTGCCTGTGACACCCTCCACGGTGTGCTGGGGGATCTGTACACCGATAAACTCATCTTT
CACDTLHGVLGDLYTDKLIF
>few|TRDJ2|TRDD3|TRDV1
TGTGCTCTTGGGGAAGGTCCTAGAGGGAACTGGGGGTTCACTTTGACAGCACAACTCTTCTTT
CALGEGPRGNWGFTLTAQLFF
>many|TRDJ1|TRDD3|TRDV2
TGTGCCTGTGACCGCCTGGGGGATAAAGGGTCGTACACCGATAAACTCATCTTT
CACDRLGDKGSYTDKLIF
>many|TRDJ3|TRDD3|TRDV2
TGTGCCTGTGACACGCCCTACAGAGGGATACGCAATTCCTGGGACACCCGACAGATGTTTTTC
CACDTPYRGIRNSWDTRQMFF
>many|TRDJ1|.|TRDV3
TGTGCCTTTAGTTTCTTCCTCGGTACTGGGGACTCCGCCCGCCCACTCATCTTT
CAFSFFLGTGDSARPLIF
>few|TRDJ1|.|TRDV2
TGTGCCTGTGACACGCCGTGGGGACTCATCTTT
CACDTPWGLIF
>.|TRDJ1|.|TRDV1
TGTGCCCTGGCTCTGTACACCGATAAACTCATCTTT
CALALYTDKLIF
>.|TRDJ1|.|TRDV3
TGTGCCTTTTCCCAAGCCCTGTCTCGCATTACGAGGTTTCTGGGAAGGGGCACCGATAAACTCATCTTT
CAFSQALSRITRFLGRGTDKLIF
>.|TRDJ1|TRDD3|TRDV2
TGTGCCTGTGACACACTCCTAAATGGGGGATACGACACCGATAAACTCATCTTT
CACDTLLNGGYDTDKLIF
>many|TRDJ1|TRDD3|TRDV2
TGTGCCTGTGACGCAGTGCCGGGGGATTCTAACACCGATAAACTCATCTTT
CACDAVPGDSNTDKLIF
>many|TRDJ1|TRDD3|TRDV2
TGTGCCTGTGACACCCTCACCTTGGTGGGGGAACTGGACACCGATAAACTCATCTTT
CACDTLTLVGELDTDKLIF
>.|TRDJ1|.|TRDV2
TGTGCCTGTGACACCGTCGGGGCGACCGATAAACTCATCTTT
CACDTVGATDKLIF
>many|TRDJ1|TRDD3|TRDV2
TGTGCCTGTAATGCCCTTACTGGGGGGTACACCGATAAACTCATCTTT
CACNALTGGYTDKLIF
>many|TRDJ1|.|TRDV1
TGTGCTCTGTTCCCTCCGGACACCGATAAACTCATCTTT
CALFPPDTDKLIF
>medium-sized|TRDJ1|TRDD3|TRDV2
TGTGCCTGTGACACGCTAACTGGGGGCCCTTTGTTGTACACCGATAAACTCATCTTT
CACDTLTGGPLLYTDKLIF
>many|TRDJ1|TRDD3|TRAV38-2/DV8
TGTGCTTATAGGATGGAAAGCTACTTCACACAACCTGGGGGACATGGAAGGGGCAGCACCGATAAACTCATCTTT
CAYRMESYFTQPGGHGRGSTDKLIF
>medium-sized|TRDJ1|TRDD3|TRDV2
TGTGCCTGTGATCGAGTCCCTACGTCTGGGGGATACCCGGGCACCGATAAACTCATCTTT
CACDRVPTSGGYPGTDKLIF
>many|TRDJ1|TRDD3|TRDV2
TGTGCCTGTGACCGACTGGGGAGCACTGATAAACTCATCTTT
CACDRLGSTDKLIF
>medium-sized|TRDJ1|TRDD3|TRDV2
TGTGCCTGTGACACCATACTGGGGATACGTGAAACCGATAAACTCATCTTT
CACDTILGIRETDKLIF
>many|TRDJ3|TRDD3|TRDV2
TGTGCCTGTGACACCTCCCCGCTGGGGGGTTCACGGTCCTGGGACACCCGACAGATGTTTTTC
CACDTSPLGGSRSWDTRQMFF
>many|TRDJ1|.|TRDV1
TGTGCTCTTGGTTTGGGACCCGATAAACTCATCTTT
CALGLGPDKLIF
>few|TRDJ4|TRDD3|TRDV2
TGTGCCTGTGACACCGCCGAGGTACTGGGGGCCACTGCCAGACCCCTGATCTTT
CACDTAEVLGATARPLIF
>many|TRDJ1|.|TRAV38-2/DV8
TGTGCTTATAGGAGCGGTCTAATTCCTTTTACCAAAGAGTACACCGATAAACTCATCTTT
CAYRSGLIPFTKEYTDKLIF
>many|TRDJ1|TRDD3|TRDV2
TGTGCCTGTGACACCTTACTGGGGGGCGATAAACTCATCTTT
CACDTLLGGDKLIF
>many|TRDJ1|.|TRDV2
TGTGCCTGTGACACTTTGGGGCCCCCCTACACCGATAAACTCATCTTT
CACDTLGPPYTDKLIF
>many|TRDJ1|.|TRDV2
TGTGCCTGTGACACCGTAGAAGTCACCGATAAACTCATCTTT
CACDTVEVTDKLIF
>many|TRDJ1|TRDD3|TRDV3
TGTGCCTTTAACGTCAGGGGATACGCGGTCACCGATAAACTCATCTTT
CAFNVRGYAVTDKLIF
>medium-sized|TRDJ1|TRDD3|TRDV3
TGTGCCTTTACCTTTTCCGTGACTGGGGGATACGATAAACTCATCTTT
CAFTFSVTGGYDKLIF
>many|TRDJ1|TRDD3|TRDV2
TGTGCCTGTGACGGGGTCCTACCCGTACTGGGGGATACTTCCGATAAACTCATCTTT
CACDGVLPVLGDTSDKLIF
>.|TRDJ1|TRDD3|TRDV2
TGTGCCTGTGACAAATCAATACTGGGGATAAAGGGGCTCATCTTT
CACDKSILGIKGLIF
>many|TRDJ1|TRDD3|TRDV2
TGTGCCTGTGTAAGACTGGGGGATAGGGACACCGATAAACTCATCTTT
CACVRLGDRDTDKLIF
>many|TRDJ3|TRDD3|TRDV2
TGTGCCTGTGACGAAACTGGGGGACTTGTTAGCTCCTGGGACACCCGACAGATGTTTTTC
CACDETGGLVSSWDTRQMFF
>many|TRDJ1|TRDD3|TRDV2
TGTGCCTGTGCCCAACTTCGTACTGGGGGACAACCCATGTACACCGATAAACTCATCTTT
CACAQLRTGGQPMYTDKLIF
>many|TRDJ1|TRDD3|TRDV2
TGTGCCTGTGACCTTCTGGGGGTCAACACCGATAAACTCATCTTT
CACDLLGVNTDKLIF